This entry lists 6 T cell receptor beta chains sequenced from one sample in a study of T cell changes during pregnancy in multiple sclerosis. Clones were sequenced by immunoSEQ multiplex PCR, and TCRdb holds only the in-frame ones, with some missing. Of 65,000 to 80,000 clones listed, 93% are singletons. Sequencing was performed on peripheral blood, taken in the second trimester of pregnancy. Source of these receptors: a female donor with multiple sclerosis, enrolled in a pregnancy study.

The J gene is TRBJ1-2, the V gene TRBV5-1, with 9 bases that match TRBD1. V shed 3 bases, J shed 3 bases, and the junction held 6 bases outside the gene matches. CDR3 length: 15 amino acids. Per the germline V gene, CDR1 is SGHRS and CDR2 is YFSETQ. The CDR3 DNA reads as TGCGCCAGCAGCTCCTCATGGACAGGGGACTATGGCTACACCTTC. Translating gives CASSSSWTGDYGYTF.

The chain uses TRBV6-6 and TRBJ2-7; 7 bases line up with TRBD1. Per the germline V gene, CDR1 is MNHNY and CDR2 is SVGAGI (reference sequence). V was clipped by 0 bases and J by 2 bases; unmatched bases: 1. The CDR3 loop spans 14 amino acids. The CDR3 spells CASSYSQGAYEQYF. The CDR3 DNA reads as TGTGCCAGCAGTTACTCGCAGGGGGCCTACGAGCAGTACTTC.

The rearrangement links TRBV11-2 to TRBJ2-2; 10 nucleotides agree with TRBD2. J lost 2 bases, V lost 5 bases, and 8 bases had no gene match. The CDR3 length is 17 residues. Looked up from germline, CDR1 is SGHAT and CDR2 is FQNNGV. The CDR3 here is CASSRSSGGINTGELFF. The CDR3 nucleotides read TGTGCCAGCAGCCGAAGTAGCGGGGGGATTAACACCGGGGAGCTGTTTTTT.

This clone was recorded only once. The chain has TRBV5-1 and TRBJ1-4; the D is unclear. The CDR3 extends over 14 amino acids. Germline V lookup: CDR1 SGHRS, CDR2 YFSETQ. V dropped 3 bases and J dropped 0 bases, with 6 bases sitting between them. The CDR3 bases are TGCGCCAGCAGCTCAGACTCAACTAATGAAAAACTGTTTTTT. Its translation is CASSSDSTNEKLFF. Full variable domain (missing parts from reference TRBV5-1 and TRBJ1-4): KAGVTQTPRYLIKTRGQQVTLSCSPISGHRSVSWYQQTPGQGLQFLFEYFSETQRNKGNFPGRFSGRQFSNSRSEMNVSTLELGDSALYLCASSSDSTNEKLFFGSGTQLSVL.

The CDR3 sequence: CASRRRGTGQETQYF. As DNA, the CDR3 is TGTGCCAGCAGACGCAGGGGGACGGGCCAAGAGACCCAGTACTTC. The chain is built from TRBV6-5 and TRBJ2-5, with 7 bases lining up with TRBD1. There are 15 residues in the CDR3. The V gene end was trimmed by 6 bases and the J gene end by 1 base; junction bases not matched to a gene: 8. CDR1 MNHEY and CDR2 SVGAGI come from the germline V gene.

V is TRBV15 and J is TRBJ2-2; 7 bases are shared with TRBD1. The germline V gene encodes CDR1 LNHNV and CDR2 YYDKDF (reference sequence). Trimming at V came to 4 bases and at J to 3 bases, leaving 2 bases not matched to a gene. There are 14 residues in the CDR3. This CDR3 reads CATSKQGDTGELFF. The CDR3 DNA reads TGTGCCACCAGCAAGCAGGGGGACACCGGGGAGCTGTTTTTT.